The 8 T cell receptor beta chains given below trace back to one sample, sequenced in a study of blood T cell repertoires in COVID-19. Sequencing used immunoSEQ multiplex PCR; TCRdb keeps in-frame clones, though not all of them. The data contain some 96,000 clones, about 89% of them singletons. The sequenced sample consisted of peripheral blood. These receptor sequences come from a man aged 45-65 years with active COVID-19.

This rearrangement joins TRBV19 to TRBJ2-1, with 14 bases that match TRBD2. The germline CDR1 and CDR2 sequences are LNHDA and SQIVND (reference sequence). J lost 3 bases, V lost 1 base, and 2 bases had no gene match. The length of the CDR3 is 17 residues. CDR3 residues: CASSIGTSGRSYNEQFF. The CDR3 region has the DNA TGTGCCAGTAGTATAGGGACTAGCGGGAGGAGCTACAATGAGCAGTTCTTC.

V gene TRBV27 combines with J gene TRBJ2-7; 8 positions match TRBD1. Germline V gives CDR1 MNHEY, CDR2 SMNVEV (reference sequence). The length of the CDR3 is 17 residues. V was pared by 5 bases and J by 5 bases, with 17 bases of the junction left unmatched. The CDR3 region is CASSPRTGPTLNDEQYF. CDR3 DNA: TGTGCCAGCAGTCCCAGGACAGGGCCAACGCTTAACGACGAGCAGTACTTC.

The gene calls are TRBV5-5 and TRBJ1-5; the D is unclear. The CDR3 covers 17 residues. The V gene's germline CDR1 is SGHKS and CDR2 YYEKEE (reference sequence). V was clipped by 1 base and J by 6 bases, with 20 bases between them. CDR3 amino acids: CASSLFYTDTARQPQHF. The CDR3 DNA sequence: TGTGCCAGCAGCTTGTTCTATACAGACACGGCTCGTCAGCCCCAGCATTTT.

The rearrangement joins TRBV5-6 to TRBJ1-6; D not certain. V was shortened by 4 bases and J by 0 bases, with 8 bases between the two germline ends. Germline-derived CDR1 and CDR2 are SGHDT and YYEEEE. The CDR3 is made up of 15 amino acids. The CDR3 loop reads CASSRRSSYNSPLHF. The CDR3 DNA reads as TGTGCCAGCAGCAGGAGGAGCTCCTATAATTCACCCCTCCACTTT.

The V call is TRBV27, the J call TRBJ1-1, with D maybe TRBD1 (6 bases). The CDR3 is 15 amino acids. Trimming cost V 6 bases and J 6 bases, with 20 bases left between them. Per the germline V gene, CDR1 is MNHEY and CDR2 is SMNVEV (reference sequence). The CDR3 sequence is CASRLYRDGRAEAFF. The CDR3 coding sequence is TGTGCCAGCAGACTCTACAGGGATGGGAGGGCTGAAGCTTTCTTT.

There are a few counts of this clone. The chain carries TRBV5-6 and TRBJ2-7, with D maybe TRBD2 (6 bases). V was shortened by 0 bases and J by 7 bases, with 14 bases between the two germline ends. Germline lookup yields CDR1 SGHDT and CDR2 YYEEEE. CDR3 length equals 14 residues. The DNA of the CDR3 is TGTGCCAGCAGCTTGGCCAAGCGGGCGAGGGAGCAGTACGTC. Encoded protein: CASSLAKRAREQYV.

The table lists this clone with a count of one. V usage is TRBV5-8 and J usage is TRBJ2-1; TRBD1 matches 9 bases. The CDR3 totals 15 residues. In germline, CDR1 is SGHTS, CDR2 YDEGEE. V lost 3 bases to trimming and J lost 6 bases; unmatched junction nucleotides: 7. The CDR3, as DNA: TGTGCCAGCAGCTCGGGACAGGGTTATTTCAATGAGCAGTTCTTC. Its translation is CASSSGQGYFNEQFF.

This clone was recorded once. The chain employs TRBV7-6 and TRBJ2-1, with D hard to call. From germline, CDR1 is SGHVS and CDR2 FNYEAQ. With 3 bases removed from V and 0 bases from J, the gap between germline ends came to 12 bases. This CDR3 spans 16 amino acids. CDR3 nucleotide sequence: TGTGCCAGCAGCTTTCTAACTTCGGGCTCCTACAATGAGCAGTTCTTC. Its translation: CASSFLTSGSYNEQFF.